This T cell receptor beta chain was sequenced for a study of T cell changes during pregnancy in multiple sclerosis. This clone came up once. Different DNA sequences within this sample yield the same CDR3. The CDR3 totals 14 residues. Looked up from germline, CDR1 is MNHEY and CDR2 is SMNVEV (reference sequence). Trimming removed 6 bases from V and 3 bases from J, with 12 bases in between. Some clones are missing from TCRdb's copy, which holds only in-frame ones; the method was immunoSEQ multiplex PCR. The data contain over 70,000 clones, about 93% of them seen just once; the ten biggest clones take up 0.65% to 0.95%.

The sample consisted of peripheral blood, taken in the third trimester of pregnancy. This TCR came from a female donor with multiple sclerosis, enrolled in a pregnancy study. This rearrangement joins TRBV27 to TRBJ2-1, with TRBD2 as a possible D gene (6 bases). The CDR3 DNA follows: TGTGCCAGCAGCCTGGGAGGCAGCTACAATGAGCAGTTCTTC. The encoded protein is CASSLGGSYNEQFF.